This is a list of T cell receptor beta chains from one sample in a study of response to subunit inactivated influenza vaccine. Each CDR3 protein is one row after TCRdb ran MiXCR on the RT-PCR reads. The sample lists some 600,000 distinct CDR3 sequences; 14% were seen once. The sequencing here drew on PBMCs from blood, taken 14 to 15 days before vaccination. The source is a man aged 45-60 years who received an inactivated influenza vaccine. Both conserved end residues are part of each CDR3. A D gene is named only where the DNA matches it firmly. The size entry is marked missing in some rows and otherwise reads once, few, many or a size class.

NA,TRBV24-1,NA,TRBJ2-7,CATSDFASYEQYF,TGTGCCACCAGTGATTTCGCATCATACGAGCAGTACTTC
TRBD2,TRBV20-1,few,TRBJ2-5,CSAPDLRAGGQETQYF,TGCAGTGCTCCCGACCTTCGAGCGGGGGGGCAGGAGACCCAGTACTTC
NA,TRBV2,NA,TRBJ1-6,CASTGTKDSPLHF,TGTGCCAGCACCGGGACAAAGGATTCACCCCTCCACTTT
NA,TRBV12-3/TRBV12-4,NA,TRBJ2-7,CAYGFSYDQYF,TGTGCCTATGGCTTCTCCTACGACCAGTACTTC
NA,TRBV28,NA,TRBJ2-5,CASSLTFGSGFRAETQYF,TGTGCCAGCAGTTTAACTTTTGGTTCGGGATTTCGGGCAGAGACCCAGTACTTC
TRBD2,TRBV7-8,few,TRBJ2-5,CASSRLAGANRETQYF,TGTGCCAGCAGCCGACTAGCGGGGGCCAACAGGGAGACCCAGTACTTC
NA,TRBV6-1,NA,TRBJ2-1,CASRHDRNANEQFF,TGTGCCAGCAGACACGACAGAAACGCCAATGAGCAGTTCTTC
NA,TRBV7-9,few,TRBJ1-2,CASSPNLVHGYTF,TGTGCCAGCAGCCCCAATTTGGTACATGGCTACACCTTC
NA,TRBV11-2,few,TRBJ2-3,CASSPGQWGSTDTQYF,TGTGCCAGCAGCCCAGGACAGTGGGGGAGCACAGATACGCAGTATTTT
NA,TRBV5-1,few,TRBJ2-3,CASRQKPSSTDTQYF,TGCGCCAGCAGACAGAAACCTTCTAGCACAGATACGCAGTATTTT
TRBD2,TRBV10-3,few,TRBJ2-5,CAIRREGLETQYF,TGTGCCATCAGACGGGAGGGCCTTGAGACCCAGTACTTC
TRBD2,TRBV6-5,NA,TRBJ2-3,CASSYPKGYGRANTDTQYF,TGTGCCAGCAGTTACCCCAAGGGGTACGGGAGGGCCAACACAGATACGCAGTATTTT
TRBD2,TRBV20-1,NA,TRBJ2-7,CSTPGLAYYEQYF,TGCAGTACCCCGGGACTAGCGTACTACGAGCAGTACTTC
TRBD1,TRBV2,NA,TRBJ2-1,CASSADRGLSYNEQFF,TGTGCCAGCAGTGCGGACAGGGGACTATCCTACAATGAGCAGTTCTTC
NA,TRBV9,few,TRBJ2-2,CASSAGGPNTGELFF,TGTGCCAGCAGCGCCGGGGGGCCTAACACCGGGGAGCTGTTTTTT
NA,TRBV9,few,TRBJ2-1,CASSVASPPAASNNEQFF,TGTGCCAGCAGCGTAGCCTCACCTCCTGCGGCCTCAAACAATGAGCAGTTCTTC
NA,TRBV7-2,NA,TRBJ1-2,CASRPDRPYVYTF,TGTGCCAGCAGACCTGACAGGCCCTATGTCTACACCTTC
NA,TRBV7-2,few,TRBJ2-5,CASSLRTEGETQYF,TGTGCCAGCAGCTTGAGGACGGAGGGGGAGACCCAGTACTTC
NA,TRBV20-1,many,TRBJ2-7,CSAQRAIGDYEQYF,TGCAGTGCCCAAAGGGCGATCGGGGACTACGAGCAGTACTTC
NA,TRBV12-3/TRBV12-4,NA,TRBJ2-3,CASSLNWGSTDTQYF,TGTGCCAGCAGTTTAAACTGGGGTTCCACAGATACGCAGTATTTT
NA,TRBV20-1,few,TRBJ2-3,CSLAAGDTQYF,TGCAGTCTGGCGGCGGGAGATACGCAGTATTTT
NA,TRBV27,NA,TRBJ2-3,CASSFLHPTDTQYF,TGTGCCAGCAGTTTCCTACACCCCACAGATACGCAGTATTTT
NA,TRBV20-1,NA,TRBJ2-7,CSAPSAPGFYEQYF,TGCAGTGCTCCCTCGGCACCGGGGTTCTACGAGCAGTACTTC